Given below is one T cell receptor beta chain in context. These data come from a study of blood T cell repertoires in COVID-19. At the level of the study: COVID-19 samples collected from the United States, Italy and Spain covered acute and convalescent phases. T cells, B-cell-depleted T cells, or PBMCs provided the cDNA or gDNA that served as material.

The CDR3 has 16 residues. Unmatched junction bases numbered 9, after V lost 3 bases and J lost 1 base. Germline lookup yields CDR1 KGHSH and CDR2 LQKENI. How the authors handled the data: Estimated nucleated cell counts came from reference gene primer amplification. Some clones are missing from TCRdb's copy, which holds only in-frame ones; the method was immunoSEQ multiplex PCR. V, J and clone size were drawn from that table, and D and trimming were deduced from the DNA. The sample contains 35,000 to 45,000 clones, more than 65% of which appear only once. Sequenced sample: peripheral blood. The chain links TRBV18 to TRBJ2-7; TRBD1 matches at 7 bases. The source of this sequence is a human donor in a cohort sampled during active COVID-19. DNA of the CDR3: TGTGCCAGCTCACCCCGTGAGACAGGGAGATCCTACGAGCAGTACTTC. The encoded protein is CASSPRETGRSYEQYF.